The 32 T cell receptor beta chains below come from one sample, sequenced in a study of blood T cell repertoires in COVID-19. Sequenced by immunoSEQ multiplex PCR; TCRdb stores in-frame clones only, minus some. The data show 40,000 to 45,000 clones, roughly 90% seen once. The sequencing input was peripheral blood. Every receptor here comes from a human donor in a cohort sampled during active COVID-19.

The V call is TRBV7-9, the J call TRBJ1-2, with 7 bases fitting TRBD1. V lost 1 base and J lost 0; bases outside the gene matches: 2. The germline CDR1 and CDR2 sequences are SEHNR and FQNEAQ (reference sequence). CDR3 length: 15 residues. Here the CDR3 reads CASSLETGSNYGYTF. The CDR3 nucleotides read TGTGCCAGCAGCTTAGAGACAGGGTCTAACTATGGCTACACCTTC.

CDR3 amino acids: CASSPLAGDASGELFF. As DNA, the CDR3 is TGTGCCAGCAGCCCTCTAGCGGGGGACGCGTCTGGGGAGCTGTTTTTT. The genes are TRBV7-2 and TRBJ2-2; 10 bases fit TRBD2. From germline, CDR1 is SGHTA and CDR2 FQGNSA. CDR3 length: 16 residues. V was clipped by 5 bases and J by 8 bases; unmatched bases: 11.

This chain joins TRBV28 and TRBJ2-5; 7 bases agree with TRBD2. V was clipped by 6 bases and J by 5 bases; unmatched bases: 6. This CDR3 contains 13 residues. CDR1 is MDHEN, CDR2 SYDVKM, per germline. CDR3 amino acids: CASSPWGGETQYF. The DNA for the CDR3 is TGTGCCAGCAGCCCCTGGGGGGGGGAGACCCAGTACTTC. The full variable domain, with the rest looked up from reference TRBV28 and TRBJ2-5, is DVKVTQSSRYLVKRTGEKVFLECVQDMDHENMFWYRQDPGLGLRLIYFSYDVKMKEKGDIPEGYSVSREKKERFSLILESASTNQTSMYLCASSPWGGETQYFGPGTRLLVL.

This rearrangement joins TRBV5-6 to TRBJ2-3, with D unclear. Per the germline V gene, CDR1 is SGHDT and CDR2 is YYEEEE. There are 14 residues in the CDR3. Trimming pared 4 bases from V and 5 bases from J, leaving 14 bases between. The CDR3 here is CASSTLSGRDTQYF. In DNA, the CDR3 is TGTGCCAGCAGCACGCTGTCTGGCAGAGATACGCAGTATTTT.

The rearrangement uses TRBV9 and TRBJ2-1; the D gene is possibly TRBD2 (5 bases). The CDR3 has 15 residues. The V gene lost 3 bases and the J gene lost 5 bases, with 15 bases spanning the gap. Per germline, CDR1 SGDLS and CDR2 YYNGEE. This chain's CDR3 is CASSASWTLNNEQFF. DNA of the CDR3: TGTGCCAGCAGCGCAAGTTGGACTCTAAACAATGAGCAGTTCTTC.

The chain is built from TRBV25-1 and TRBJ1-5, with D tentatively TRBD1 (5 bases). V gave up 6 bases and J gave up 9 bases, with 18 bases separating them. The germline V gene has CDR1 MGHDK and CDR2 SYGVNS. CDR3 length: 14 residues. DNA for the CDR3: TGTGCCAGCAGATACGATGACAGTTTGCGGCCCCAGCATTTT. This gives the protein CASRYDDSLRPQHF.

The chain combines TRBV28 with TRBJ1-5; no clear D. This CDR3 spans 17 amino acids. Deletions cut 4 bases from V and 8 bases from J, with 24 bases between. In germline, CDR1 is MDHEN, CDR2 SYDVKM. The CDR3 sequence: CASSSRDLMLSREPQHF. CDR3 nucleotide sequence: TGTGCCAGCAGTTCGCGGGATCTTATGCTTAGTCGAGAGCCCCAGCATTTT. Supplemented by reference TRBV28 and TRBJ1-5, the full variable domain reads DVKVTQSSRYLVKRTGEKVFLECVQDMDHENMFWYRQDPGLGLRLIYFSYDVKMKEKGDIPEGYSVSREKKERFSLILESASTNQTSMYLCASSSRDLMLSREPQHFGDGTRLSIL.

The chain uses TRBV4-3 and TRBJ2-7; TRBD1 matches 7 bases. Germline V lookup: CDR1 LGHNA, CDR2 YSLEER. The V segment lost 0 bases and the J segment 2 bases; nucleotides outside the gene matches: 10. The CDR3 sequence is 17 residues long. CDR3 in amino acids: CASSQDIGTGVPYEQYF. The CDR3 region has the DNA TGCGCCAGCAGCCAAGATATCGGAACAGGGGTTCCCTACGAGCAGTACTTC.

V gene TRBV5-5 combines with J gene TRBJ2-7; D might be TRBD1 (6 bases). Looked up from germline, CDR1 is SGHKS and CDR2 is YYEKEE (reference sequence). CDR3 length: 12 amino acids. The V gene lost 3 bases and the J gene lost 4 bases, with 8 bases spanning the gap. The DNA for the CDR3 is TGTGCCAGCAGCTACGACAGGTACGAGCAGTACTTC. This gives the protein CASSYDRYEQYF.

The genes are TRBV7-3 and TRBJ2-1; TRBD2 aligns across 7 bases. This CDR3 comprises 17 residues. CDR1 SGHTA and CDR2 FQGTGA come from the germline V gene. The V and J ends lost 0 bases and 7 bases, in that order; junction bases with no gene match: 12. The CDR3 reads CASSLTFGAGVSNEQFF. DNA of the CDR3: TGTGCCAGCAGCTTAACGTTTGGGGCGGGAGTGAGTAATGAGCAGTTCTTC.

The count of this clone is one. The sample carries other DNA sequences with the same CDR3. J is TRBJ2-3 and V is TRBV18; 11 bases are a match to TRBD2. The CDR3 is 15 amino acids. The junction had 0 bases not matched to a gene; V was cut back by 1 base and J by 3 bases. Per the germline V gene, CDR1 is KGHSH and CDR2 is LQKENI. CDR3 amino acids: CASSPRTSGTDTQYF. The CDR3 region has the DNA TGTGCCAGCTCACCACGGACTAGCGGGACAGATACGCAGTATTTT.

This sequence joins TRBV11-3 and TRBJ2-1, with TRBD1 as a possible D gene (6 bases). This CDR3 region has 21 residues. Germline CDR1 reads SGHNT; CDR2 reads YENEEA. V was clipped by 0 bases and J by 1 base, with 25 bases between them. The CDR3 loop is CASSLDGWLAHRDGSYNEQFF. The CDR3 bases are TGTGCCAGCAGCTTAGATGGTTGGTTGGCACACAGGGACGGTTCCTACAATGAGCAGTTCTTC.

This sequence joins TRBV10-2 and TRBJ2-7, with 8 bases that match TRBD2. The CDR3 runs 13 residues. CDR1 and CDR2 (germline): WSHSY, SAAADI. V lost 7 bases, J lost 0 bases, and 2 bases stayed unmatched. The CDR3 sequence is CASISGDSYEQYF. The CDR3 DNA follows: TGCGCCAGCATTAGCGGGGACTCCTACGAGCAGTACTTC.

The V gene is TRBV9, the J gene TRBJ2-2; tentative D call: TRBD2 (5 bases). CDR1 is SGDLS, CDR2 YYNGEE, per germline. This CDR3 contains 16 residues. The V end was cut by 4 bases, the J end by 4 bases, with 17 bases between. The CDR3 nucleotides read TGTGCCAGCAGCACATCCGCGGGCCGGTCCACCGGGGAGCTGTTTTTT. This translates into CASSTSAGRSTGELFF. Filled out from reference TRBV9 and TRBJ2-2, the complete variable domain reads DSGVTQTPKHLITATGQRVTLRCSPRSGDLSVYWYQQSLDQGLQFLIQYYNGEERAKGNILERFSAQQFPDLHSELNLSSLELGDSALYFCASSTSAGRSTGELFFGEGSRLTVL.

The rearrangement uses TRBV9 and TRBJ2-6, with a tentative D call TRBD2 (5 bases). This CDR3 is built from 17 residues. Germline V gene data show CDR1 as SGDLS and CDR2 as YYNGEE. Between the trimmed V and J ends, which lost 5 bases and 0 bases, there was a span of 15 bases. The CDR3 protein is CASRAADSFSGANVLTF. CDR3 DNA: TGTGCCAGCAGAGCCGCGGACTCCTTCTCTGGGGCCAACGTCCTGACTTTC.

The chain joins TRBV6-2 or TRBV6-3 to TRBJ2-1, with D unclear. Trimming cost V 7 bases and J 0 bases, with 13 bases left between them. The CDR3 is 15 residues long. The germline V gene has CDR1 MNHEY and CDR2 SVGEGT. DNA for the CDR3: TGTGCCAGCACCCCTCTTGGCAACTCCTACAATGAGCAGTTCTTC. Amino acids: CASTPLGNSYNEQFF.

V and J are TRBV2 and TRBJ1-6; 10 positions agree with TRBD1. CDR3 size: 15 residues. Germline V gene data show CDR1 as SNHLY and CDR2 as FYNNEI. V was pared by 7 bases and J by 5 bases, with 5 bases of the junction left unmatched. Here the CDR3 reads CASKRDRGDNSPLHF. CDR3 in DNA: TGTGCCAGCAAGAGGGACAGGGGTGATAATTCACCCCTCCACTTT.

J is TRBJ2-5 and V is TRBV4-1, with TRBD2 identical over 12 bases. The J segment lost 5 bases and the V segment lost 4 bases, leaving 8 bases of the junction unmatched. Per germline, CDR1 MGHRA and CDR2 YSYEKL. This CDR3 contains 16 residues. CDR3 bases: TGCGCCAGCAGCCCCGGACTAGCGGGGAGATGGGAGACCCAGTACTTC. Its translation: CASSPGLAGRWETQYF.

The chain employs TRBV7-9 and TRBJ2-3, with TRBD2 matching 7 bases. This CDR3 is 17 amino acids long. Trimming at V came to 3 bases and at J to 1 base, leaving 10 bases not matched to a gene. The germline gives CDR1 SEHNR, CDR2 FQNEAQ (reference sequence). The CDR3 coding sequence is TGTGCCAGCAGCTTTTGGCGGGGGACTACCCGCACAGATACGCAGTATTTT. Residues: CASSFWRGTTRTDTQYF.

V is TRBV4-2 and J is TRBJ1-1; 8 positions match TRBD1. Looked up from germline, CDR1 is LGHNA and CDR2 is YNFKEQ. The CDR3 totals 16 residues. V lost 4 bases and J lost 0; bases outside the gene matches: 7. Written as DNA, the CDR3 is TGTGCCAGCAGCCGAGAAGTGGGACAGGTGAACACTGAAGCTTTCTTT. It specifies CASSREVGQVNTEAFF.

This clone was seen once. The chain uses TRBV20-1 and TRBJ2-2; the D gene is possibly TRBD2 (5 bases). Germline-derived CDR1 and CDR2 are DFQATT and SNEGSKA (reference sequence). The V end lost 3 bases, the J end lost 3 bases, and 14 bases lay between the germline ends. This CDR3 is built from 15 residues. CDR3 bases: TGCAGTGCTAGTTCTGGACTCCCATACACCGGGGAGCTGTTTTTT. It codes for CSASSGLPYTGELFF.

This clone was detected once. The chain carries TRBV19 and TRBJ2-1, with a weak D call TRBD1 (6 bases). Trimming took 5 bases from V and 4 from J, leaving 15 bases between them. This CDR3 is built from 15 residues. Germline V lookup: CDR1 LNHDA, CDR2 SQIVND (reference sequence). The CDR3 nucleotides read TGTGCCAGTAGTTCCTCAGGGGAAGGGTACAATGAGCAGTTCTTC. It codes for CASSSSGEGYNEQFF.

The chain links TRBV30 to TRBJ2-5; D is perhaps TRBD2 (5 bases). The CDR3 runs 14 residues. Trimming shortened V by 4 bases and J by 5 bases, and 17 bases separated the two germline ends. The germline gives CDR1 GTSNPN, CDR2 SVGIG (reference sequence). The CDR3 protein is CAWTPARVGETQYF. Here the CDR3 DNA reads TGTGCCTGGACCCCGGCGAGGGTTGGGGAGACCCAGTACTTC. Full variable domain (missing parts from reference TRBV30 and TRBJ2-5): SQTIHQWPATLVQPVGSPLSLECTVEGTSNPNLYWYRQAAGRGLQLLFYSVGIGQISSEVPQNLSASRPQDRQFILSSKKLLLSDSGFYLCAWTPARVGETQYFGPGTRLLVL.

This chain joins TRBV19 and TRBJ2-3; TRBD1 agrees at 9 bases. Trimming cost V 5 bases and J 3 bases; bases outside gene matches: 3. In germline, CDR1 is LNHDA, CDR2 SQIVND (reference sequence). The CDR3 spans 14 residues. The CDR3: CASSGQGRTDTQYF. CDR3 DNA sequence: TGTGCCAGTAGTGGACAGGGGAGGACAGATACGCAGTATTTT.

The chain links TRBV4-2 to TRBJ2-7, with 10 nucleotides matching TRBD1. There are 17 residues in the CDR3. Germline V lookup: CDR1 LGHNA, CDR2 YNFKEQ. With V trimmed by 0 bases and J by 1 base, 6 bases remained unmatched. CDR3: CASSQDLGQGISYEQYF. CDR3 bases: TGTGCCAGCAGCCAAGATTTGGGACAGGGGATTTCCTACGAGCAGTACTTC.

The chain carries TRBV5-1 and TRBJ2-7; 12 bases are a match to TRBD2. The germline CDR1 and CDR2 sequences are SGHRS and YFSETQ. This CDR3 contains 16 residues. V trimming: 1 base; J trimming: 2 bases; junction bases outside the gene matches: 4. CDR3 sequence: CASSLRLAGGTYEQYF. The CDR3 DNA sequence: TGCGCCAGCAGCTTGCGCCTAGCGGGAGGGACCTACGAGCAGTACTTC.

V and J are TRBV20-1 and TRBJ2-3, with TRBD2 matching 7 bases. The CDR3 has 15 amino acids. V lost 3 bases to trimming and J lost 5 bases; unmatched junction nucleotides: 11. CDR1 DFQATT and CDR2 SNEGSKA come from the germline V gene (reference sequence). DNA for the CDR3: TGCAGTGCTAGTATCGGGGGAGGGGCGGGAGATACGCAGTATTTT. This translates into CSASIGGGAGDTQYF.

The chain couples TRBV1 to TRBJ2-1; TRBD2 reflects the table's D call only, with no check against the DNA. TRBV1 is assigned pseudogene status. The length of the CDR3 is 14 residues. The CDR3 bases are TGCACCAGCAGCCAAGAGGGAGGGTACAATGAGCAGTTCTTC. Protein: CTSSQEGGYNEQFF.

The chain combines TRBV6-5 with TRBJ1-2; possibly TRBD1 for D (5 bases). The CDR3 covers 10 residues. Between the trimmed V and J ends, which lost 10 bases and 6 bases, there was a span of 9 bases. Germline CDR1 reads MNHEY; CDR2 reads SVGAGI. The CDR3 nucleotides are TGTGCCATCCCGACAGATGGCTACACCTTC. It is translated as CAIPTDGYTF.

This clone was picked up one time. The V and J genes are TRBV6-2 or TRBV6-3 and TRBJ2-3; tentative D call: TRBD1 (6 bases). V was clipped by 5 bases and J by 4 bases, with 13 bases between them. The germline V gene has CDR1 MNHEY and CDR2 SVGEGT. The CDR3 runs 14 residues. The CDR3 nucleotides read TGTGCCAGCAGTCCGGACAGTTTTCCAGATACGCAGTATTTT. As protein: CASSPDSFPDTQYF.

The CDR3: CASSPLAGVTDTQYF. Written as DNA, the CDR3 is TGTGCCAGCAGCCCCCTAGCGGGAGTCACAGATACGCAGTATTTT. The rearrangement uses TRBV5-8 and TRBJ2-3; 10 bases are shared with TRBD2. The V gene end was trimmed by 4 bases and the J gene end by 2 bases; junction bases not matched to a gene: 4. Germline assignment: CDR1 SGHTS and CDR2 YDEGEE. The CDR3 has 15 amino acids.

J is TRBJ2-5 and V is TRBV6-5; D remains unclear. The CDR3 is made up of 11 amino acids. Trimming cost V 4 bases and J 7 bases, with 7 bases left between them. Per the germline V gene, CDR1 is MNHEY and CDR2 is SVGAGI. The CDR3 loop is CASSSPGTQYF. Here the CDR3 DNA reads TGTGCCAGCAGTTCACCGGGGACCCAGTACTTC.